This T cell receptor beta chain came from a study of cytomegalovirus exposure and HLA in healthy donors. In the study overall: The study placed around 85% of its 398 genotyped donors in the Caucasian-associated ancestry cluster. Whole-study results and caveats: The study designated 150 to 200 TCR beta chains cytomegalovirus-associated. Per a later analysis, 18,000 or so TCR beta sequences showed association with HLA alleles at 0.05 false discovery rate. It was in a later analysis that TCR association rates were seen to vary by HLA locus, highest for DRB1 and lowest for HLA-C.

Primers for the PCR totalled 60 Vbeta and 13 Jbeta. Here immunoSEQ multiplex PCR was the method, and the copy in TCRdb shows in-frame clones only, minus some. The data contain over 95,000 clones, roughly 80% of them singletons. The CDR3 runs 15 residues. The germline V gene has CDR1 MRHNA and CDR2 SNTAGT. J lost 8 bases, V lost 3 bases, and 5 bases had no gene match. Turning to this clone: Its antigen is undetermined.

The V and J genes are TRBV6-4 and TRBJ2-1; TRBD2 agrees at 12 bases. The origin of this receptor is a female donor in good health and CMV-seronegative. The specimen sequenced was PBMCs. This chain's CDR3 is CASSELAGGPDEQFF. DNA of the CDR3: TGTGCCAGCAGTGAGCTAGCGGGGGGGCCGGATGAGCAGTTCTTC.